What follows are 7 T cell receptor beta chains derived from one specimen sequenced in a study of blood T cells in healthy people across ages. With a J-beta primer mix and a sample-barcoded 5' primer, a second PCR ran 7 to 11 cycles. TCRdb fed the 5' RACE reads into MiXCR, producing one record per CDR3 protein. The sample carries almost 300,000 distinct CDR3 sequences, roughly 27% recorded once. Sequenced input: blood. The source is a woman in her sixties or seventies in good health.

The sample holds a few counts of this clonotype. The junction departs from germline at one end; a sequencing error may be responsible. The chain links TRBV20-1 to TRBJ2-1; 8 bases fit TRBD1. CDR1 and CDR2 (germline): DFQATT, SNEGSKA (reference sequence). The length of the CDR3 is 14 residues. In DNA, the CDR3 is TGCAGTGCTAAGAAGGACAGGGTCTACGATGAGCAGTTCTTC. Its protein product is CSAKKDRVYDEQFF.

There are a few counts of this clonotype. The gene calls are TRBV28 and TRBJ1-3; possible D gene TRBD1, 5 bases. V was cut by 2 bases and J by 0 bases, with 11 bases left in between. Germline V gene data show CDR1 as MDHEN and CDR2 as SYDVKM. The CDR3 extends over 16 amino acids. The CDR3 DNA is TGTGCCAGCAGTTTACCAGGGAAGCTCTCTGGAAACACCATATATTTT. Its protein is CASSLPGKLSGNTIYF.

The rearrangement joins TRBV5-1 to TRBJ2-7; D remains ambiguous. V was shortened by 2 bases and J by 5 bases, with 17 bases between the two germline ends. Germline V lookup: CDR1 SGHRS, CDR2 YFSETQ. This CDR3 has 15 amino acids. In nucleotides, the CDR3 is TGCGCCAGCAGCTTCGGAGCCTCGCCAGGTGACGAGCAGTACTTC. Protein product: CASSFGASPGDEQYF.

This chain joins TRBV7-3 and TRBJ2-6; D gene uncertain. The V gene lost 5 bases and the J gene lost 4 bases, with 9 bases spanning the gap. Germline V gives CDR1 SGHTA, CDR2 FQGTGA. This CDR3 comprises 14 residues. The CDR3 protein is CASSTVGGANVLTF. For the CDR3, the DNA is TGTGCCAGCAGCACCGTGGGGGGGGCCAACGTCCTGACTTTC.

This clonotype was seen a few times. The rearrangement uses TRBV3-1 and TRBJ2-4, with 13 bases identical to TRBD2. Looked up from germline, CDR1 is LGHDT and CDR2 is YNNKEL (reference sequence). The ends lost 0 bases at V and 5 bases at J; junction bases unmatched: 10. The CDR3 has 19 residues. In nucleotides, the CDR3 is TGTGCCAGCAGCCAAGATGGGGGGACTAGCGGGATTCTTCAAAACATTCAGTACTTC. Amino acid sequence: CASSQDGGTSGILQNIQYF.

The rearrangement links TRBV20-1 to TRBJ2-7; D remains unclear. The CDR3 extends over 12 amino acids. Germline V gene sequence: CDR1 DFQATT, CDR2 SNEGSKA (reference sequence). Trimming removed 3 bases from V and 0 bases from J, with 6 bases in between. CDR3 amino acids: CSASPTSYEQYF. The CDR3 region has the DNA TGCAGTGCTAGCCCAACCTCCTACGAGCAGTACTTC.

The chain couples TRBV5-1 to TRBJ2-7; D is perhaps TRBD1 (6 bases). The CDR3 totals 14 residues. Germline CDR1 reads SGHRS; CDR2 reads YFSETQ. Trimming took 7 bases from V and 3 from J, leaving 17 bases between them. The CDR3 protein is CASQEGHPSYEQYF. The DNA for the CDR3 is TGCGCCAGCCAAGAGGGACACCCCAGCTACGAGCAGTACTTC.